The T cell receptor beta chain described here comes from a study of a mutant IDH1 vaccine in newly diagnosed glioma. Data came from immunoSEQ multiplex PCR; TCRdb stores just in-frame clones and leaves some out. The data hold 30,000 to 45,000 clones, with roughly 70% observed a single time. Overall study results and limits: Vaccine-induced immune responses occurred in more than 85% of patients.

This clone appeared a few times. As yet, its antigen is unknown. Indicated time point: week 47, end of study. It was 300 ug of mutant IDH1 20-mer peptide that made up each vaccine dose, given with topical imiquimod. Trimming took 4 bases from V and 5 from J, leaving 14 bases between them. CDR3 length: 15 residues. Germline V gives CDR1 SEHNR, CDR2 FQNEAQ (reference sequence). The sequence derives from a middle-aged man with glioma. Material: PBMCs, obtained from a glioma patient whose treatment included an IDH1 peptide vaccine. J is TRBJ1-4 and V is TRBV7-9; the D gene is possibly TRBD1 (6 bases). CDR3 in DNA: TGTGCCAGCAGCTCCCATCGCCAGGGGAATGAAAAACTGTTTTTT. Translating gives CASSSHRQGNEKLFF. Drawing the rest from reference TRBV7-9 and TRBJ1-4, the complete variable domain is DTGVSQNPRHKITKRGQNVTFRCDPISEHNRLYWYRQTLGQGPEFLTYFQNEAQLEKSRLLSDRFSAERPKGSFSTLEIQRTEQGDSAMYLCASSSHRQGNEKLFFGSGTQLSVL.